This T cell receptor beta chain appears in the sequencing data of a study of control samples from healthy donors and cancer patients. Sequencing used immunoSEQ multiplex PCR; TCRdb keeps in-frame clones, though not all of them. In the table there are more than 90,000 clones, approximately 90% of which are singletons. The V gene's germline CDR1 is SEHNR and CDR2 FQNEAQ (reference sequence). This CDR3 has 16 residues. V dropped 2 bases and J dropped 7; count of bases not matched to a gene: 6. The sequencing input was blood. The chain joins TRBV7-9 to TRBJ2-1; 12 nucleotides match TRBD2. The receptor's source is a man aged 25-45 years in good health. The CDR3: CASSLKRLAGENEQFF. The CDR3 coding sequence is TGTGCCAGCAGCTTAAAACGACTAGCGGGAGAGAATGAGCAGTTCTTC.